This T cell receptor (beta chain) appears in the sequencing data of a study of blood T cell repertoires in COVID-19. Across the study: The origin of the acute and convalescent COVID-19 samples was the United States, Italy and Spain. T cells, B-cell-depleted T cells, or PBMCs provided the cDNA or gDNA that served as material.

In the study's own analysis: How many nucleated cells were present was estimated from reference gene primer amplification. Assay used: immunoSEQ multiplex PCR; TCRdb lists only in-frame clones, some missing. D and trimming were read from the DNA, whereas the V and J calls and clone size are those reported in that table. The repertoire has just under 90,000 clones, 70% to 90% of them found once; the top ten carry approximately 0.5%. CDR3 length equals 14 residues. Germline CDR1 reads KGHSH; CDR2 reads LQKENI. Trimming left V 2 bases short and J 0 bases short, with 7 bases between. Material for sequencing was peripheral blood. The V call is TRBV18, the J call TRBJ1-1; D gene ambiguous. This TCR was sampled from a man aged 55 to 70 with acute or convalescent COVID-19. CDR3 coding DNA: TGTGCCAGCTCACCAACGGTAGTGAACACTGAAGCTTTCTTT. This codes for CASSPTVVNTEAFF.